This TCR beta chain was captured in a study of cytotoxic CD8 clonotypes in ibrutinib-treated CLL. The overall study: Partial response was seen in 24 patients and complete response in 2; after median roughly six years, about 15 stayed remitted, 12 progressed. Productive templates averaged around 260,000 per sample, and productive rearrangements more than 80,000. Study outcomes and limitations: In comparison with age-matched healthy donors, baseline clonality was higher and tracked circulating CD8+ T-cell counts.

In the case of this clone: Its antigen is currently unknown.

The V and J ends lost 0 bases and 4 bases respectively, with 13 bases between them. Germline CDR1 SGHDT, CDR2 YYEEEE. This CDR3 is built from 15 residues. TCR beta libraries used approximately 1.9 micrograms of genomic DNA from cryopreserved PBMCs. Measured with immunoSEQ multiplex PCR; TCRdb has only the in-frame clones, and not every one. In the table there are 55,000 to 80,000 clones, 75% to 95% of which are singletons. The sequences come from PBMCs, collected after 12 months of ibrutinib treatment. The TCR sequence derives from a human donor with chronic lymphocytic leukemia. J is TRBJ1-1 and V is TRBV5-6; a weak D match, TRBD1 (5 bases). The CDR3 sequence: CASSLDQGSSTEAFF. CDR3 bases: TGTGCCAGCAGCTTGGATCAGGGCTCGAGCACTGAAGCTTTCTTT.